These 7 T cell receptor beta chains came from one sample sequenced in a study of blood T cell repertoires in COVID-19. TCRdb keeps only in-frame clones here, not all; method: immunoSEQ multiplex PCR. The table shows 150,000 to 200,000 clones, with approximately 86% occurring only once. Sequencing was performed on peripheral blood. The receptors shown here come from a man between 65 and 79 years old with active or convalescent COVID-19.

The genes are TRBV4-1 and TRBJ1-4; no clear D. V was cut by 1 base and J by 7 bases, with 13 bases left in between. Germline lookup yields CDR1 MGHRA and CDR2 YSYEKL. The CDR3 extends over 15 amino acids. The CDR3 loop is CASSQVPGGGEKLFF. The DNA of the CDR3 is TGCGCCAGCAGCCAAGTACCGGGAGGCGGTGAAAAACTGTTTTTT.

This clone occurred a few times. The CDR3 sequence: CASSGPRQGISYSNQPQHF. DNA of the CDR3: TGTGCCAGCAGTGGGCCCCGACAGGGAATAAGTTATAGCAATCAGCCCCAGCATTTT. This chain uses TRBV6-1 with TRBJ1-5, with 7 bases identical to TRBD1. The CDR3 is 19 amino acids. Germline-derived CDR1 and CDR2 are MNHNS and SASEGT. Trimming took 4 bases from V and 0 from J; bases not matched to a gene: 15.

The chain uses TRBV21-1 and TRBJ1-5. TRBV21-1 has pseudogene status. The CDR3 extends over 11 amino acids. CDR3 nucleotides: TGTGCCAGGGGGAGAGGTCAGCCCCAGCATTTT. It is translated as CARGRGQPQHF.

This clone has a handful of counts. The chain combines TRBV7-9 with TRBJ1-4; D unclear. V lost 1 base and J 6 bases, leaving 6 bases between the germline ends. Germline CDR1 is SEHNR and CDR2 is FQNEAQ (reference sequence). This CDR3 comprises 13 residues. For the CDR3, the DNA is TGTGCCAGCAGCTTAGATTTAGATGAAAAACTGTTTTTT. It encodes CASSLDLDEKLFF.

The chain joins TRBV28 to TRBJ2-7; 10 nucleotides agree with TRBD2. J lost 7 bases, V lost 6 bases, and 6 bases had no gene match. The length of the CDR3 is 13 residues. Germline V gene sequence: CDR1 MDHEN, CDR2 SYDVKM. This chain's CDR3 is CASRTSGFEEQYF. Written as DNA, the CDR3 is TGTGCCAGCAGGACTAGCGGGTTCGAGGAGCAGTACTTC.

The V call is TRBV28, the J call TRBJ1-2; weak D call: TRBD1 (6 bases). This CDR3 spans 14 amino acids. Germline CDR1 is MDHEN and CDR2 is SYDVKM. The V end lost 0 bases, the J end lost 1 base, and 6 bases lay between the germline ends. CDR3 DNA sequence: TGTGCCAGCAGTTTATGGGACAGTAACTATGGCTACACCTTC. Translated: CASSLWDSNYGYTF.

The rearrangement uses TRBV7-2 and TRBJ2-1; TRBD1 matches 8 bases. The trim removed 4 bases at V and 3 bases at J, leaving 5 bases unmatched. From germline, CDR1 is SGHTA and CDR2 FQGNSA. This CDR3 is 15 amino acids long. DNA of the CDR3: TGTGCCAGCAGCTCGACAGGGGCAAACTACAATGAGCAGTTCTTC. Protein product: CASSSTGANYNEQFF.